What follows are 27 T cell receptor beta chains derived from one specimen sequenced in a study of T cell clones after liver transplantation. Repertoires were generated with immunoSEQ multiplex PCR, while TCRdb's copy carries only in-frame clones and drops some. The sample gives around 110,000 clones, roughly nine tenths of which show up once; 0.83% is in the top ten. The sample in question was CD4+ T cells from blood, obtained 12 months after liver transplant. These receptors were collected from a human patient who received a liver transplant. Some T cells may be graft donor cells.

The chain is built from TRBV9 and TRBJ2-1; D gene uncertain. CDR1 and CDR2 (germline): SGDLS, YYNGEE. The V and J ends lost 2 bases and 8 bases respectively, with 5 bases between them. The CDR3 covers 11 residues. The CDR3 protein is CASSVSHEQFF. DNA for the CDR3: TGTGCCAGCAGCGTTAGCCATGAGCAGTTCTTC.

In its sample, this clone was seen once. This sequence joins TRBV9 and TRBJ2-5; tentative D call: TRBD2 (5 bases). The ends were cut back, 0 bases at V and 5 bases at J, with 14 bases in the middle. The CDR3 totals 15 residues. The V gene's germline CDR1 is SGDLS and CDR2 YYNGEE. CDR3 amino acids: CASSVDEGWWETQYF. CDR3 bases: TGTGCCAGCAGCGTAGATGAGGGTTGGTGGGAGACCCAGTACTTC.

The rearrangement joins TRBV15 to TRBJ2-2; TRBD2 aligns across 7 bases. In germline, CDR1 is LNHNV, CDR2 YYDKDF (reference sequence). The CDR3 covers 15 residues. The ends lost 8 bases at V and 9 bases at J; junction bases unmatched: 15. CDR3 nucleotide sequence: TGTGCCACCGCCCGTCCGCGGGAGCCCCCCAGGGAGCTGTTTTTT. This gives the protein CATARPREPPRELFF.

V usage is TRBV5-1 and J usage is TRBJ2-5; D is unclear. Trimming removed 0 bases from V and 5 bases from J, with 17 bases in between. The CDR3 covers 16 residues. Germline lookup yields CDR1 SGHRS and CDR2 YFSETQ. The CDR3 is CASSLGARSFGETQYF. DNA for the CDR3: TGCGCCAGCAGCTTGGGGGCTCGAAGTTTTGGGGAGACCCAGTACTTC.

The chain is built from TRBV28 and TRBJ2-7; the match to TRBD2 covers 7 bases. With V trimmed by 8 bases and J by 4 bases, 11 bases remained unmatched. The germline V gene has CDR1 MDHEN and CDR2 SYDVKM. This CDR3 region has 14 residues. The DNA of the CDR3 is TGTGCCAGCGGGGCCGGGACTATCGGTTACGAGCAGTACTTC. Translation: CASGAGTIGYEQYF.

This clone showed up just a few times. This chain connects TRBV7-2 to TRBJ1-5; maybe TRBD1 (6 bases). The CDR3 loop spans 15 amino acids. The germline V and J ends were trimmed by 2 bases and 3 bases, with 11 bases remaining between them. In germline, CDR1 is SGHTA, CDR2 FQGNSA. Here the CDR3 reads CASSLIRGTNQPQHF. DNA of the CDR3: TGTGCCAGCAGCTTAATTAGGGGGACCAATCAGCCCCAGCATTTT. The variable domain in full, completed from reference TRBV7-2 and TRBJ1-5, reads GAGVSQSPSNKVTEKGKDVELRCDPISGHTALYWYRQSLGQGLEFLIYFQGNSAPDKSGLPSDRFSAERTGGSVSTLTIQRTQQEDSAVYLCASSLIRGTNQPQHFGDGTRLSIL.

The chain combines TRBV11-2 with TRBJ2-3; a possible D gene is TRBD2 (5 bases). This CDR3 contains 14 residues. Germline CDR1 is SGHAT and CDR2 is FQNNGV. V lost 2 bases and J lost 2, with 8 bases in between. In DNA form, the CDR3 reads TGTGCCAGCAGCTTAAGCGGTCCCACAGATACGCAGTATTTT. Amino acids: CASSLSGPTDTQYF.

The gene calls are TRBV18 and TRBJ2-1, with D unresolved. The germline V gene has CDR1 KGHSH and CDR2 LQKENI. The CDR3 consists of 16 residues. The V gene lost 0 bases and the J gene lost 8 bases, with 17 bases spanning the gap. CDR3 nucleotides: TGTGCCAGCTCACCACCGCCCCCCGGGCCCCGGGATGAGCAGTTCTTC. Translating gives CASSPPPPGPRDEQFF.

The V and J genes are TRBV2 and TRBJ1-4, with TRBD1 identical over 9 bases. The CDR3 is 12 amino acids. Per the germline V gene, CDR1 is SNHLY and CDR2 is FYNNEI. The ends lost 6 bases at V and 7 bases at J; junction bases unmatched: 0. Here the CDR3 DNA reads TGTGCCAGCAGGGACAGGGGTGAAAAACTGTTTTTT. Protein sequence: CASRDRGEKLFF.

This clone is a singleton in its sample. J is TRBJ2-5 and V is TRBV4-1; 10 nucleotides match TRBD2. This CDR3 is built from 17 residues. Germline loops: CDR1 MGHRA, CDR2 YSYEKL. J gave up 0 bases and V 3 bases, and 7 bases lay outside the gene matches. Here the CDR3 reads CASSHRPGLANQETQYF. The CDR3 nucleotides are TGCGCCAGCAGCCATCGCCCGGGACTAGCGAACCAAGAGACCCAGTACTTC.

With regard to this clone: One end of the junction varies from germline; a read error may be responsible. The rearrangement joins TRBV28 to TRBJ2-7, with D perhaps TRBD1 or TRBD2 (5 bases each). The CDR3 covers 12 residues. Germline V gene sequence: CDR1 MDHEN, CDR2 SYDVKM. CDR3 DNA: TGTGCCAGCAGTTTGAAGGGACCACATCCGCACTTC. Its protein product is CASSLKGPHPHF.

The V call is TRBV19, the J call TRBJ2-5, with TRBD1 matching over 8 bases. Looked up from germline, CDR1 is LNHDA and CDR2 is SQIVND (reference sequence). The CDR3 runs 15 residues. The ends lost 7 bases at V and 4 bases at J; junction bases unmatched: 11. The CDR3 reads CASNGRAGGRETQYF. The CDR3 DNA is TGTGCCAGTAATGGTCGGGCAGGGGGCAGAGAGACCCAGTACTTC.

V gene TRBV11-2 combines with J gene TRBJ2-1; a weak D match, TRBD2 (5 bases). Germline V lookup: CDR1 SGHAT, CDR2 FQNNGV. This CDR3 has 15 residues. With 1 base removed from V and 6 bases from J, the gap between germline ends came to 13 bases. The CDR3 DNA is TGTGCCAGCAGCTTAGCAGCGGCACCGCCCAATGAGCAGTTCTTC. It yields the protein CASSLAAAPPNEQFF.

This clone came up a few times. This sequence joins TRBV7-2 and TRBJ2-4; 9 bases line up with TRBD2. The J segment lost 8 bases and the V segment lost 0 bases, leaving 5 bases of the junction unmatched. The CDR3 is 15 amino acids. Germline V lookup: CDR1 SGHTA, CDR2 FQGNSA. In nucleotides, the CDR3 is TGTGCCAGCAGCTTAGCGCTTTTAGCGGGGGACATTCAGTACTTC. It is translated as CASSLALLAGDIQYF.

This rearrangement joins TRBV18 to TRBJ1-1, with D unclear. CDR1 KGHSH and CDR2 LQKENI come from the germline V gene. Trimming took off 0 bases at V and 1 base at J, with 12 bases between the two ends. The length of the CDR3 is 16 residues. The CDR3 is CASSPPLGAGNTEAFF. In nucleotides, the CDR3 is TGTGCCAGCTCACCACCTCTGGGCGCAGGGAACACTGAAGCTTTCTTT.

This chain uses TRBV28 with TRBJ1-1, with D unresolved. CDR3 length: 13 amino acids. Germline CDR1 MDHEN, CDR2 SYDVKM. V lost 7 bases to trimming and J lost 2 bases, with 11 bases between them. The CDR3 coding sequence is TGTGCCAGCACGGGTAACAGTAACACTGAAGCTTTCTTT. It encodes CASTGNSNTEAFF. Combining the CDR3 with reference TRBV28 and TRBJ1-1 gives the whole variable domain DVKVTQSSRYLVKRTGEKVFLECVQDMDHENMFWYRQDPGLGLRLIYFSYDVKMKEKGDIPEGYSVSREKKERFSLILESASTNQTSMYLCASTGNSNTEAFFGQGTRLTVV.

The V call is TRBV6-5, the J call TRBJ2-7; D remains unclear. The length of the CDR3 is 14 residues. V lost 5 bases, J lost 11 bases, and 22 bases lay in between. CDR1 and CDR2 from the germline V gene are MNHEY and SVGAGI. The CDR3 bases are TGTGCCAGCAGTAACCCGAGACTCGCCGGAAATGAGTACTTC. Its protein product is CASSNPRLAGNEYF.

The V and J genes are TRBV12-5 and TRBJ1-3; TRBD1 matches 7 bases. This CDR3 has 14 amino acids. After removal of 1 base from V and 4 bases from J, the junction contained 1 base not matched to a gene. Germline assignment: CDR1 LGHNT and CDR2 FRNRAP. In DNA form, the CDR3 reads TGTGCTAGTGGTTTGGGGACAGGAGGAAACACCATATATTTT. Residues: CASGLGTGGNTIYF.

This clone came up once. This chain uses TRBV27 with TRBJ2-7, with TRBD2 identical over 7 bases. Germline-derived CDR1 and CDR2 are MNHEY and SMNVEV (reference sequence). This CDR3 has 14 amino acids. Trimming removed 8 bases from V and 2 bases from J; junction bases left unmatched: 9. CDR3 in amino acids: CASRDSSGAYEQYF. Here the CDR3 DNA reads TGTGCCAGCCGAGATTCTAGCGGCGCCTACGAGCAGTACTTC.

The chain has TRBV29-1 and TRBJ2-1; TRBD1 aligns across 7 bases. Losses at the gene ends were 7 bases for V and 6 bases for J; bases not matched to a gene: 9. Germline V gene data show CDR1 as SQVTM and CDR2 as ANQGSEA. There are 13 residues in the CDR3. CDR3 protein: CSDSQGFGNEQFF. The CDR3 DNA is TGCAGCGATTCACAGGGGTTCGGCAATGAGCAGTTCTTC.

The chain carries TRBV29-1 and TRBJ2-1; the match to TRBD2 covers 16 bases. The CDR3 consists of 18 residues. The J segment lost 8 bases and the V segment lost 7 bases, leaving 17 bases of the junction unmatched. Per germline, CDR1 SQVTM and CDR2 ANQGSEA. The CDR3 nucleotides are TGCAGCGCCTGGCCGGGACACGGGACTAGCGGGAGGGTAGATGAGCAGTTCTTC. It is translated as CSAWPGHGTSGRVDEQFF.

The rearrangement uses TRBV27 and TRBJ2-7; 12 nucleotides align to TRBD2. This CDR3 contains 18 residues. V lost 5 bases and J lost 7; bases outside the gene matches: 18. CDR1 is MNHEY, CDR2 SMNVEV, per germline (reference sequence). The CDR3 reads CASSPLATSGRAQGEQYF. The CDR3 nucleotides read TGTGCCAGCAGTCCCTTGGCGACTAGCGGGAGAGCGCAGGGTGAGCAGTACTTC.

The rearrangement links TRBV5-4 to TRBJ2-7; maybe TRBD1 (6 bases). The CDR3 covers 15 residues. The V end was cut by 4 bases, the J end by 6 bases, with 20 bases between. Germline values: CDR1 SGHNT, CDR2 YYREEE (reference sequence). CDR3 coding DNA: TGTGCCAGCAGCGAGCCCCGACAGGCCGCCCTCGAGCAGTACTTC. This encodes CASSEPRQAALEQYF.

This sequence joins TRBV11-3 and TRBJ2-7; D call uncertain. CDR1 and CDR2 from the germline V gene are SGHNT and YENEEA. The V gene lost 3 bases and the J gene lost 2 bases, with 8 bases spanning the gap. The CDR3 runs 13 residues. CDR3: CASSLGNPYEQYF. As DNA, the CDR3 is TGTGCCAGCAGCTTGGGCAACCCCTACGAGCAGTACTTC.

V and J are TRBV7-6 and TRBJ2-1; D may be TRBD1 or TRBD2 (5 bases each). The CDR3 is 15 amino acids. V was pared by 6 bases and J by 4 bases, with 16 bases between. The V gene's germline CDR1 is SGHVS and CDR2 FNYEAQ. Here the CDR3 reads CASSLSRDQYNEQFF. DNA of the CDR3: TGTGCCAGCAGTCTATCCCGGGACCAATACAATGAGCAGTTCTTC. The variable domain in full, completed from reference TRBV7-6 and TRBJ2-1, reads GAGVSQSPRYKVTKRGQDVALRCDPISGHVSLYWYRQALGQGPEFLTYFNYEAQQDKSGLPNDRFSAERPEGSISTLTIQRTEQRDSAMYRCASSLSRDQYNEQFFGPGTRLTVL.

V is TRBV18 and J is TRBJ2-7, with 8 bases fitting TRBD2. Per germline, CDR1 KGHSH and CDR2 LQKENI. V lost 3 bases, J lost 2 bases, and 9 bases stayed unmatched. The CDR3 covers 16 residues. CDR3 sequence reads: CASSPKGTRATYEQYF. CDR3 DNA sequence: TGTGCCAGCTCACCGAAGGGGACTAGGGCCACCTACGAGCAGTACTTC.

This rearrangement joins TRBV19 to TRBJ1-2, with a possible D match to TRBD1 (6 bases). The CDR3 has 15 residues. V lost 1 base and J 4 bases, leaving 13 bases between the germline ends. Germline CDR1 reads LNHDA; CDR2 reads SQIVND (reference sequence). CDR3 protein: CASSIAGGASYGYTF. CDR3 bases: TGTGCCAGTAGTATAGCTGGGGGCGCGAGCTATGGCTACACCTTC.